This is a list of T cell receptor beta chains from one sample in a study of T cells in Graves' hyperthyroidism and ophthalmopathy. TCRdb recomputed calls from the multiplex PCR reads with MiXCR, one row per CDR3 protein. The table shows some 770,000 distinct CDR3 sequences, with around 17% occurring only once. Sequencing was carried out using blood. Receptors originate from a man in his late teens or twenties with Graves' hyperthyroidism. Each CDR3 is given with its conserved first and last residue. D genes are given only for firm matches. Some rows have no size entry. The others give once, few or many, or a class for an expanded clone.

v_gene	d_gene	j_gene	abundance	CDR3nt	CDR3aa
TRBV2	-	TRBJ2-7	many	TGTGCCAGCAGAGAGAACCCAAACGAGCAGTACTTC	CASRENPNEQYF
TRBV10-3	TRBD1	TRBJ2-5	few	TGTGCCATCAGCCAAAGGGACAGGGGGCTGGAGACCCAGTACTTC	CAISQRDRGLETQYF
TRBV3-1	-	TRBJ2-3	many	TGTGCCAGCAGCCAATTGGGTTCGGGCACAGATACGCAGTATTTT	CASSQLGSGTDTQYF
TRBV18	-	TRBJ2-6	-	TGTGCCAGCTCACCAACGGGCGCGACTGGGGCCAACGTCCTGACTTTC	CASSPTGATGANVLTF
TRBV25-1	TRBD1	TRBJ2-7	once	TGTGCCAGCAGTGAATCGGGACAGGGTTTTCCCTACGAGCAGTACTTC	CASSESGQGFPYEQYF
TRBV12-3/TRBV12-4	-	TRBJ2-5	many	TGTGCCAGCAGTTCCGGGTCCTCTGGGGAGACCCAGTACTTC	CASSSGSSGETQYF
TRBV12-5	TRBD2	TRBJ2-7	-	TGTGCTAGTGTCCGGAACGGACTAGCGGGGGGGCTCTCTTTCGAGCAGTACTTC	CASVRNGLAGGLSFEQYF
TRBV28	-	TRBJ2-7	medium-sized	TGTGCCAGCAGTTTAGGGTACGAGCAGTACTTC	CASSLGYEQYF
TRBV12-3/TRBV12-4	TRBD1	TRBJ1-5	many	TGTGCCAGCAGTTACAGGGGAGCGGGGAATCAGCCCCAGCATTTT	CASSYRGAGNQPQHF
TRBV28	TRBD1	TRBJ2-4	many	TGTGCCAGCAGTCCTCCGACAGGGGTAGCCAAAAACATTCAGTACTTC	CASSPPTGVAKNIQYF
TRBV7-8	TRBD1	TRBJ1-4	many	TGTGCCAGCAGCGGAACCGGGACAGGGTATACAACTAATGAAAAACTGTTTTTT	CASSGTGTGYTTNEKLFF
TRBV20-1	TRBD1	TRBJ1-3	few	TGCAGTGCTACTAGACAGGGGTGGGACACCATATATTTT	CSATRQGWDTIYF
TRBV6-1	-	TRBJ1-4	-	TGTGCCAGCAGTGGTCCCGGGTCGGTGGAAAAACTGTTTTTT	CASSGPGSVEKLFF
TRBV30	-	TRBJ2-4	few	TGTGCCTGGAGTGAGGGCCTGGCCAAAAACATTCAGTACTTC	CAWSEGLAKNIQYF
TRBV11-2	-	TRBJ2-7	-	TGTGCCAGCAGGCAGTTGTTCTCCTACGAGCAGTACTTC	CASRQLFSYEQYF